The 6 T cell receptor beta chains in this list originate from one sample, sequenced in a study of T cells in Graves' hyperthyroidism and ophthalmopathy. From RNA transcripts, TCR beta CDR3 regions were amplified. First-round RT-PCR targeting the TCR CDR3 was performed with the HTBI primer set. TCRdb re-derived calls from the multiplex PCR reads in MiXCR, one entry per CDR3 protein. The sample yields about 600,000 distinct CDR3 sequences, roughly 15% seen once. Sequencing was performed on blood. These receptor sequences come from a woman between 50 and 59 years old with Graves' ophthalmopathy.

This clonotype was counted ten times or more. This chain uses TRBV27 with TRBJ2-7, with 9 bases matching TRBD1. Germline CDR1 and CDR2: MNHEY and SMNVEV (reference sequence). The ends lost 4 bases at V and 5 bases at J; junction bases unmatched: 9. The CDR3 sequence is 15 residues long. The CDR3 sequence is CASSYRGPILNEQYF. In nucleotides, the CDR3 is TGTGCCAGCAGTTACAGGGGGCCCATCCTTAACGAGCAGTACTTC.

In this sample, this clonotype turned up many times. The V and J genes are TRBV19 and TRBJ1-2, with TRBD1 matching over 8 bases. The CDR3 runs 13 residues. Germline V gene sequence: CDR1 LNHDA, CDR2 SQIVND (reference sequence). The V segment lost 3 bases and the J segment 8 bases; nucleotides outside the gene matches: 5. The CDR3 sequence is CASSISRGHGYTF. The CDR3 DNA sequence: TGTGCCAGTAGTATCTCCAGGGGGCACGGCTACACCTTC.

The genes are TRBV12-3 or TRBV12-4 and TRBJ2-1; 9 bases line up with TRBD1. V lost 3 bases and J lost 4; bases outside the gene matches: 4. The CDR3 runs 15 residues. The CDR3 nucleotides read TGTGCCAGCAGTTTCGGGACAGGGCCATACAATGAGCAGTTCTTC. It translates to CASSFGTGPYNEQFF.

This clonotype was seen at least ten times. CDR3 bases: TGTGCCAGTAGTATAAGAGGACTTATGGGCCGGGAGCTGTTTTTT. Protein: CASSIRGLMGRELFF. V is TRBV19 and J is TRBJ2-2; TRBD2 might be the D (5 bases). The V gene lost 2 bases and the J gene lost 9 bases, with 16 bases spanning the gap. This CDR3 is built from 15 residues. Looked up from germline, CDR1 is LNHDA and CDR2 is SQIVND (reference sequence).

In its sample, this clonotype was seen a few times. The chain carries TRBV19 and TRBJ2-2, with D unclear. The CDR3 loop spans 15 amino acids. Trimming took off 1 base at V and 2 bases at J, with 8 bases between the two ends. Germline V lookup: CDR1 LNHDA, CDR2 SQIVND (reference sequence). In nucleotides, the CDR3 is TGTGCCAGTAGTATAGTCGGGTACAACACCGGGGAGCTGTTTTTT. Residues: CASSIVGYNTGELFF.

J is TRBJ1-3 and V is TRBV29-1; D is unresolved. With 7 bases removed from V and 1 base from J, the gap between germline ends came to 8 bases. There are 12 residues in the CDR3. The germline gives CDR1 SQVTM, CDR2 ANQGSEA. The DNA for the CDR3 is TGCAGCGCGGGCCTATCTGGAAACACCATATATTTT. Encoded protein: CSAGLSGNTIYF.